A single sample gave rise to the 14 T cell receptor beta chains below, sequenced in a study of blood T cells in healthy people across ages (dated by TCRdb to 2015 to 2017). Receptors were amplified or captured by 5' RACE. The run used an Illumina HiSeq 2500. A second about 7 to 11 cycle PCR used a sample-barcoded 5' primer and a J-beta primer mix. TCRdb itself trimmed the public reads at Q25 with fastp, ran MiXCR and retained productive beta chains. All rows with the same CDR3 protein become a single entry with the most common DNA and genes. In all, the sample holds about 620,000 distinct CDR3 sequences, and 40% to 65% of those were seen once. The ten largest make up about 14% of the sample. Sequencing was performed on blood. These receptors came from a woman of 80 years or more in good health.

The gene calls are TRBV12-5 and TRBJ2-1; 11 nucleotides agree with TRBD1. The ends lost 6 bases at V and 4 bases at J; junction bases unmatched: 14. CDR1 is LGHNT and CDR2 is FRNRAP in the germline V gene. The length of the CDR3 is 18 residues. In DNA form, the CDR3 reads TGTGCTAGTGGACTACAGTCGGGGACAGGGGGAATTTACAATGAGCAGTTCTTC. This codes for CASGLQSGTGGIYNEQFF.

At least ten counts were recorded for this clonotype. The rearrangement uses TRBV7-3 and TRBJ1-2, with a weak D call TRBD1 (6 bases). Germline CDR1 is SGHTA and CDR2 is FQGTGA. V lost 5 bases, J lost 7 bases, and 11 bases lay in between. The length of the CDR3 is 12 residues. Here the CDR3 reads CASSPGTTGYTF. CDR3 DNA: TGTGCCAGCAGCCCCGGGACAACTGGCTACACCTTC.

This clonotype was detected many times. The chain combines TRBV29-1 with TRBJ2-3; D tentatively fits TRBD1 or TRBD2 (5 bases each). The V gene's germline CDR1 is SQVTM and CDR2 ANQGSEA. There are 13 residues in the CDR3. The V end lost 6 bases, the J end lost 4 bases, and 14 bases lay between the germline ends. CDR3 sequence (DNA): TGCAGCGTGGCCGGGGTCAGGGCAGATACGCAGTATTTT. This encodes CSVAGVRADTQYF.

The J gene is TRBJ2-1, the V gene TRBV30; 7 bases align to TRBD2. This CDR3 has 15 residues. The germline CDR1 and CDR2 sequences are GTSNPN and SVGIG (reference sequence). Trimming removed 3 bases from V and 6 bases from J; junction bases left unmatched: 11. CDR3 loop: CAWRSGTTPSNEQFF. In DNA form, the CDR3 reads TGTGCCTGGAGATCCGGGACTACACCGTCCAATGAGCAGTTCTTC.

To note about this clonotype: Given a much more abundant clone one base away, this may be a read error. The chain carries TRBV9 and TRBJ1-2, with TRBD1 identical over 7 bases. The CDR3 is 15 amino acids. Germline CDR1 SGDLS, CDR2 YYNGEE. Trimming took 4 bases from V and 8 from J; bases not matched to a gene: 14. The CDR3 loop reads CASSMGRTGRTGYTF. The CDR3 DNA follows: TGTGCCAGCAGCATGGGGAGGACAGGCCGCACGGGCTACACCTTC.

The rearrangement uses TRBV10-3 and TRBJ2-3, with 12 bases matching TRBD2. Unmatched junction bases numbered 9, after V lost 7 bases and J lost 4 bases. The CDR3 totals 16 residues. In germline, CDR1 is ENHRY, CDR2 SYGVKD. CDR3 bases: TGTGCCATCACGCCGGGACTAGCGGGTGGGCCAGATACGCAGTATTTT. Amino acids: CAITPGLAGGPDTQYF.

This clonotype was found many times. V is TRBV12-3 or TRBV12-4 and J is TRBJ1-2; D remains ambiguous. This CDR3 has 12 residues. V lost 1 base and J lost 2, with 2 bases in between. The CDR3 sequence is CASSLENYGYTF. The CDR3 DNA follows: TGTGCCAGCAGTTTAGAAAACTATGGCTACACCTTC.

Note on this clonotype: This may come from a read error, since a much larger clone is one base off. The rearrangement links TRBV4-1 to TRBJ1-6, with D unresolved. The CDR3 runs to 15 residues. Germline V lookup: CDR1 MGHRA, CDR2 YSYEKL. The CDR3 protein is CTSSQEDVLGSPLHF. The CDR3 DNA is TGCACCAGCAGCCAAGAGGACGTCCTGGGTTCACCCCTCCACTTT.

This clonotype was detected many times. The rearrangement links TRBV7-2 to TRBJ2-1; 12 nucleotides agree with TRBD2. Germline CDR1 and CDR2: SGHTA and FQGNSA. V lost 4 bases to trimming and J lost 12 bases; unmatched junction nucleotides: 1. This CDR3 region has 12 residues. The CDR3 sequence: CASSSGLAGQFF. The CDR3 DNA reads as TGTGCCAGCAGCTCGGGACTAGCGGGGCAGTTCTTC.

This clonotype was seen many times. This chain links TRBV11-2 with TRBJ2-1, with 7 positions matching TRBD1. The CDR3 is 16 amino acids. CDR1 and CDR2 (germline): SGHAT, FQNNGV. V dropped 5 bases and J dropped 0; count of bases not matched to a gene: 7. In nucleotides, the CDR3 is TGTGCCAGCAGCCCTCGGACAGGCCTCTCCTACAATGAGCAGTTCTTC. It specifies CASSPRTGLSYNEQFF.

Written as DNA, the CDR3 is TGTGCCAGCAGTTTCAGGGACCACTTTTGGAATCAGCCCCAGCATTTT. Encoded protein: CASSFRDHFWNQPQHF. V is TRBV12-3 or TRBV12-4 and J is TRBJ1-5; tentatively, D is TRBD1 (5 bases). The CDR3 is 16 amino acids. Trimming left V 3 bases short and J 4 bases short, with 16 bases between.

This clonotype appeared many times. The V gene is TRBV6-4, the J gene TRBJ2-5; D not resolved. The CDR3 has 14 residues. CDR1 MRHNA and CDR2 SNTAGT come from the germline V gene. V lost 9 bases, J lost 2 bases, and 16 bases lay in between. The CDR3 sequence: CARLHGSVQETQYF. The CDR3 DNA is TGTGCCAGACTCCATGGGTCGGTACAAGAGACCCAGTACTTC.

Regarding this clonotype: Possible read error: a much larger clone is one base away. CDR3 in DNA: TGTGCCAGCTCACCAAGCGGGGGCCTCTCCTACAATGAGCAGTACTTC. Translation: CASSPSGGLSYNEQYF. This rearrangement joins TRBV18 to TRBJ2-5; 8 bases are shared with TRBD2. CDR3 length: 16 amino acids. Germline values: CDR1 KGHSH, CDR2 LQKENI. V lost 2 bases to trimming and J lost 11 bases; unmatched junction nucleotides: 16. The whole variable domain, filled in from reference TRBV18 and TRBJ2-5, reads NAGVMQNPRHLVRRRGQEARLRCSPMKGHSHVYWYRQLPEEGLKFMVYLQKENIIDESGMPKERFSAEFPKEGPSILRIQQVVRGDSAAYFCASSPSGGLSYNEQYFGPGTRLLVL.

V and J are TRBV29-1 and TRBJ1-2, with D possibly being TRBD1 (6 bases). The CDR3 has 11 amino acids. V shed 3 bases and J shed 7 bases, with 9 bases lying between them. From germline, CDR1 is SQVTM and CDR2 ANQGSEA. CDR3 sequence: CSVDGTTGYTF. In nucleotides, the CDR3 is TGCAGCGTTGACGGGACAACTGGCTACACCTTC. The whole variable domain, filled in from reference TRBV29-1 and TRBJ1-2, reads SAVISQKPSRDICQRGTSLTIQCQVDSQVTMMFWYRQQPGQSLTLIATANQGSEATYESGFVIDKFPISRPNLTFSTLTVSNMSPEDSSIYLCSVDGTTGYTFGSGTRLTVV.